The 10 T cell receptor beta chains below come from one sample, sequenced in a study of T cells in Graves' hyperthyroidism and ophthalmopathy. TCR beta CDR3 region amplification was performed from RNA transcripts. RT-PCR in the first round (using the HTBI primer set) targeted the TCR CDR3. TCRdb recomputed calls from the multiplex PCR reads with MiXCR, one row per CDR3 protein. The sample holds 160,000 or so distinct CDR3 sequences; 9.4% are singletons and the top ten take over 20%. What was sequenced was blood. These receptors were taken from a young woman with Graves' hyperthyroidism that later progressed to Graves' ophthalmopathy.

At least ten counts were recorded for this clonotype. The chain combines TRBV11-2 with TRBJ2-3; no definite D call. CDR1 is SGHAT, CDR2 FQNNGV, per germline. The CDR3 has 14 amino acids. Trimming cost V 0 bases and J 6 bases, with 10 bases left between them. The CDR3 spells CASSLEPSWDTQYF. Here the CDR3 DNA reads TGTGCCAGCAGCTTAGAACCCAGTTGGGATACGCAGTATTTT. The full variable domain, its missing parts supplied by reference TRBV11-2 and TRBJ2-3, is EAGVAQSPRYKIIEKRQSVAFWCNPISGHATLYWYQQILGQGPKLLIQFQNNGVVDDSQLPKDRFSAERLKGVDSTLKIQPAKLEDSAVYLCASSLEPSWDTQYFGPGTRLTVL.

This clonotype appeared many times. The chain carries TRBV9 and TRBJ2-3; D remains unclear. Germline loops: CDR1 SGDLS, CDR2 YYNGEE. This CDR3 is built from 14 residues. V lost 6 bases to trimming and J lost 5 bases, with 16 bases between them. CDR3 sequence reads: CASTLDGVGDTQYF. As DNA, the CDR3 is TGTGCCAGCACCCTGGACGGCGTAGGAGATACGCAGTATTTT.

There are many counts of this clonotype. The gene calls are TRBV5-6 and TRBJ1-6, with unresolved D. The V gene's germline CDR1 is SGHDT and CDR2 YYEEEE. The CDR3 sequence is 15 residues long. V lost 0 bases and J lost 9, with 13 bases in between. The CDR3 spells CASSLVARASSPLHF. CDR3 DNA sequence: TGTGCCAGCAGCTTGGTAGCACGGGCGAGTTCACCCCTCCACTTT.

This clonotype was counted a few times. The chain links TRBV7-8 to TRBJ2-7, with TRBD1 matching 7 bases. V was clipped by 4 bases and J by 10 bases; unmatched bases: 10. The CDR3 spans 13 residues. The germline V gene has CDR1 SGHVS and CDR2 FQNEAQ. The CDR3 here is CASSSAPQGRQYF. CDR3 bases: TGTGCCAGCAGCTCGGCTCCACAGGGGCGTCAGTACTTC.

V usage is TRBV20-1 and J usage is TRBJ1-4; tentatively, D is TRBD1 (5 bases). CDR3 size: 12 residues. Germline V gives CDR1 DFQATT, CDR2 SNEGSKA (reference sequence). Trimming removed 3 bases from V and 7 bases from J, with 9 bases in between. The CDR3 DNA follows: TGCAGTGCTAGCCAGGGAGGTGAAAAACTGTTTTTT. It encodes CSASQGGEKLFF.

Many counts were recorded for this clonotype. The chain carries TRBV6-6 and TRBJ2-5, with D possibly called TRBD1 or TRBD2 (6 bases each). The CDR3 covers 14 residues. Germline values: CDR1 MNHNY, CDR2 SVGAGI (reference sequence). V lost 2 bases to trimming and J lost 5 bases, with 12 bases between them. This chain's CDR3 is CASSYGGRVETQYF. The CDR3 coding sequence is TGTGCCAGCAGTTACGGGGGGCGCGTGGAGACCCAGTACTTC.

This clonotype was seen many times. The chain joins TRBV7-9 to TRBJ1-2; D remains ambiguous. The CDR3 covers 14 residues. The V end was cut by 5 bases, the J end by 3 bases, with 13 bases between. Germline lookup yields CDR1 SEHNR and CDR2 FQNEAQ (reference sequence). Here the CDR3 DNA reads TGTGCCAGCAGCCCCTCGGGCAGTGACTATGGCTACACCTTC. It specifies CASSPSGSDYGYTF.

The genes are TRBV4-2 and TRBJ1-2; 8 nucleotides match TRBD1. V shed 1 base and J 4 bases; nucleotides not matched to a gene: 8. There are 16 residues in the CDR3. From germline, CDR1 is LGHNA and CDR2 YNFKEQ. CDR3 bases: TGTGCCAGCAGCCAAGGGACGACAGGGGTGATCTATGGCTACACCTTC. It codes for CASSQGTTGVIYGYTF.

The sample holds many counts of this clonotype. The chain links TRBV5-1 to TRBJ1-4; D uncertain. From germline, CDR1 is SGHRS and CDR2 YFSETQ. The CDR3 has 15 amino acids. Trimming stripped 0 bases from V and 6 bases from J, with 12 bases between. The CDR3 DNA is TGCGCCAGCAGCTTGGGGGCGGCAGTTGATGAAAAACTGTTTTTT. It codes for CASSLGAAVDEKLFF. Combining the CDR3 with reference TRBV5-1 and TRBJ1-4 gives the whole variable domain KAGVTQTPRYLIKTRGQQVTLSCSPISGHRSVSWYQQTPGQGLQFLFEYFSETQRNKGNFPGRFSGRQFSNSRSEMNVSTLELGDSALYLCASSLGAAVDEKLFFGSGTQLSVL.

This clonotype has a count of ten or more. The rearrangement links TRBV30 to TRBJ1-2; 8 nucleotides agree with TRBD1. V trimming: 0 bases; J trimming: 4 bases; junction bases outside the gene matches: 4. This CDR3 comprises 14 residues. Germline lookup yields CDR1 GTSNPN and CDR2 SVGIG (reference sequence). The CDR3: CAWSVSGGGYGYTF. In DNA form, the CDR3 reads TGTGCCTGGAGTGTGTCAGGGGGCGGCTATGGCTACACCTTC. Full variable domain (rest looked up from reference TRBV30 and TRBJ1-2): SQTIHQWPATLVQPVGSPLSLECTVEGTSNPNLYWYRQAAGRGLQLLFYSVGIGQISSEVPQNLSASRPQDRQFILSSKKLLLSDSGFYLCAWSVSGGGYGYTFGSGTRLTVV.